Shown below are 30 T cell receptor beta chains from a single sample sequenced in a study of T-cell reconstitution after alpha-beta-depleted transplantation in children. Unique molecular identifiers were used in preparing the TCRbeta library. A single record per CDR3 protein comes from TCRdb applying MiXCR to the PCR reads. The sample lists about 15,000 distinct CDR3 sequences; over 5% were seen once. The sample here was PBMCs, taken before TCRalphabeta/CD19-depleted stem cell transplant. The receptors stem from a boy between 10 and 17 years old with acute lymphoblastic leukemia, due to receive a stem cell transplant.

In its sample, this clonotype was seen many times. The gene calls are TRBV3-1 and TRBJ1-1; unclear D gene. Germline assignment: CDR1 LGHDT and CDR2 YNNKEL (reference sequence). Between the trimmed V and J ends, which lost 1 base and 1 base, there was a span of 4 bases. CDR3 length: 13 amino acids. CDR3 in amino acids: CASSQVENTEAFF. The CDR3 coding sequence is TGTGCCAGCAGCCAAGTTGAGAACACTGAAGCTTTCTTT.

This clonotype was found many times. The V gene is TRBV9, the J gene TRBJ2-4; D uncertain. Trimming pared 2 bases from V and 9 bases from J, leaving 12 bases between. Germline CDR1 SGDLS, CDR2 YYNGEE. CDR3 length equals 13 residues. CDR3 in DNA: TGTGCCAGCAGCGTGGCTCATAACGGCATTCAGTACTTC. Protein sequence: CASSVAHNGIQYF.

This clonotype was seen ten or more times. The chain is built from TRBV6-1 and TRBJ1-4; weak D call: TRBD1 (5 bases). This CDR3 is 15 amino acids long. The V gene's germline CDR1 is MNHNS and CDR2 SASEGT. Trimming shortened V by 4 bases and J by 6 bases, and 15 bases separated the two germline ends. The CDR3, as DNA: TGTGCCAGCAGTGCTTACGGGACTTCTTATGAAAAACTGTTTTTT. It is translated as CASSAYGTSYEKLFF.

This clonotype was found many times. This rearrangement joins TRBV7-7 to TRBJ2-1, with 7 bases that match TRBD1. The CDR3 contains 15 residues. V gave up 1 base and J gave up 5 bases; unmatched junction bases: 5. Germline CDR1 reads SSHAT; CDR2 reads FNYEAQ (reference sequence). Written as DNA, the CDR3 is TGTGCCAGCAGCTTAGTATCCGGGACAGACAATGAGCAGTTCTTC. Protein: CASSLVSGTDNEQFF. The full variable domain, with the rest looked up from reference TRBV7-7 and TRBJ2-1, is GAGVSQSPRYKVTKRGQDVTLRCDPISSHATLYWYQQALGQGPEFLTYFNYEAQPDKSGLPSDRFSAERPEGSISTLTIQRTEQRDSAMYRCASSLVSGTDNEQFFGPGTRLTVL.

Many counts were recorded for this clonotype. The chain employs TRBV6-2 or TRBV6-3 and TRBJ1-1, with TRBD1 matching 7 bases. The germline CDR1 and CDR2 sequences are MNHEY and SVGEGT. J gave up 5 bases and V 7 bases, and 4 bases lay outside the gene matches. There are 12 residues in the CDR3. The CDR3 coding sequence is TGTGCCAGCAAGAGGGGGCTTACTGAAGCTTTCTTT. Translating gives CASKRGLTEAFF.

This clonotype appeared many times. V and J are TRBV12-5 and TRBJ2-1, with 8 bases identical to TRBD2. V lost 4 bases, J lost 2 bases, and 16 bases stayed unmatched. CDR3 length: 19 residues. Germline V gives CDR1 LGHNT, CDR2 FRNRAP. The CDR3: CASGSSVSGNAVPYNEQFF. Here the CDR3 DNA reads TGTGCTAGTGGTTCGTCGGTTAGCGGGAATGCAGTCCCCTACAATGAGCAGTTCTTC.

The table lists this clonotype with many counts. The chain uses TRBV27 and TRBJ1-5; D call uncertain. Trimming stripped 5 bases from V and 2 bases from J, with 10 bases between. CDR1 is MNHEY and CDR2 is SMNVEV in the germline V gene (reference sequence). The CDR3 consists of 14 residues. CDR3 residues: CASSGGGGNQPQHF. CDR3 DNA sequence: TGTGCCAGCAGTGGAGGTGGGGGCAATCAGCCCCAGCATTTT.

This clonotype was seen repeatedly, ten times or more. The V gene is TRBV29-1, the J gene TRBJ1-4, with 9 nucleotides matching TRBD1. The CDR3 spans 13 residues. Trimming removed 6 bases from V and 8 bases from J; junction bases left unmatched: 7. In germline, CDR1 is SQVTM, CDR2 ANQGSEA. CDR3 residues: CSVGTGRGEKLFF. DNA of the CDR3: TGCAGCGTGGGGACAGGGAGAGGGGAAAAACTGTTTTTT. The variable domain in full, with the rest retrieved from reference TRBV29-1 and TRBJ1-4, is SAVISQKPSRDICQRGTSLTIQCQVDSQVTMMFWYRQQPGQSLTLIATANQGSEATYESGFVIDKFPISRPNLTFSTLTVSNMSPEDSSIYLCSVGTGRGEKLFFGSGTQLSVL.

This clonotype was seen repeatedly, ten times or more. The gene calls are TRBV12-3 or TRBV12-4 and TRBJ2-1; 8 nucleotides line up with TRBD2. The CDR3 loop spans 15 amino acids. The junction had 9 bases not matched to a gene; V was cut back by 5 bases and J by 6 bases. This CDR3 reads CASSLPGLEVNEQFF. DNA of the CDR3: TGTGCCAGCAGTCTACCGGGACTAGAGGTCAATGAGCAGTTCTTC.

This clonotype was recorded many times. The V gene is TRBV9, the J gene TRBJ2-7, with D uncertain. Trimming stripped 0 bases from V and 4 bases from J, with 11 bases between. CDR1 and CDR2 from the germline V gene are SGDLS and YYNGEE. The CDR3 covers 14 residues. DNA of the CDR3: TGTGCCAGCAGCGTAGCCCCCAGCGATTACGAGCAGTACTTC. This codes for CASSVAPSDYEQYF.

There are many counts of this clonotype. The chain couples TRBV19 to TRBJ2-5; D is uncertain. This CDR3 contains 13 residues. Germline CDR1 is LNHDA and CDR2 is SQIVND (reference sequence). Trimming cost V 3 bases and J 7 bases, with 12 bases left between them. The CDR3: CASSILGAGTQYF. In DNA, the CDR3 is TGTGCCAGTAGTATCCTCGGAGCCGGGACCCAGTACTTC.

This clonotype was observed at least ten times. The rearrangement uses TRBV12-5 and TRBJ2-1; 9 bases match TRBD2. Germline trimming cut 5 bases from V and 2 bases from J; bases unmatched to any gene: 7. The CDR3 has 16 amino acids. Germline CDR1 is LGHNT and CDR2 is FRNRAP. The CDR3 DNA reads TGTGCTAGTGGTCCTACTCTAGCGGGGACCTACAATGAGCAGTTCTTC. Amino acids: CASGPTLAGTYNEQFF.

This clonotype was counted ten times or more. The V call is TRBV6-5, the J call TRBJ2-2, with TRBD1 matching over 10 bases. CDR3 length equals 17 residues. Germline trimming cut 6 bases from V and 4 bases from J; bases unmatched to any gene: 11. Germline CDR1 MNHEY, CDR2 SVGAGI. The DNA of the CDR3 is TGTGCCAGCAGCCCCGCCGGGACAGGGGCCGGCACCGGGGAGCTGTTTTTT. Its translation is CASSPAGTGAGTGELFF.

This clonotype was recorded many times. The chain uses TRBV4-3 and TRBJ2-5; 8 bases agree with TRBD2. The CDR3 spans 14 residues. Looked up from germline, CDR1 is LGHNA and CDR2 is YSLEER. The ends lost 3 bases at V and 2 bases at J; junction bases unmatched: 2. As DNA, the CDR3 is TGCGCCAGCAGCCACGGGACTAGTCAAGAGACCCAGTACTTC. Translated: CASSHGTSQETQYF.

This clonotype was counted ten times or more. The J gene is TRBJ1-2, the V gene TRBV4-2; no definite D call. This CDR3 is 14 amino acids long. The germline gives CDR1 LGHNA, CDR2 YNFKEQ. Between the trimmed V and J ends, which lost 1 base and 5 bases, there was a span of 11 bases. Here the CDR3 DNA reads TGTGCCAGCAGCCAAGCAGTGGTCGGTTATGGCTACACCTTC. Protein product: CASSQAVVGYGYTF.

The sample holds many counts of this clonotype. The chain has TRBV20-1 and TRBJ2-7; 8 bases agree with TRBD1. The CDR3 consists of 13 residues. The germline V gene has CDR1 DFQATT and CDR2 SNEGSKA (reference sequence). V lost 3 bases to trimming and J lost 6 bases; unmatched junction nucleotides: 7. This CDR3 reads CSARPMTGVEQYF. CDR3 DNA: TGCAGTGCTAGGCCTATGACAGGGGTCGAGCAGTACTTC.

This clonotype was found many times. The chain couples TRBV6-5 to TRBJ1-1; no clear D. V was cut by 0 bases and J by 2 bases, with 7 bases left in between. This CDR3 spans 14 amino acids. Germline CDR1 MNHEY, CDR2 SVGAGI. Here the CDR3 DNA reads TGTGCCAGCAGTTACTCGAATGGAAACACTGAAGCTTTCTTT. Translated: CASSYSNGNTEAFF.

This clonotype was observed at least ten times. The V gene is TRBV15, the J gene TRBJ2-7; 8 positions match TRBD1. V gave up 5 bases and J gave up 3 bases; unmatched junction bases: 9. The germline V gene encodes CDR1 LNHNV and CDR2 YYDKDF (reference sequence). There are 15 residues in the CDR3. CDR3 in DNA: TGTGCCACCAGCCGCAGACAGGGGATAAGCTACGAGCAGTACTTC. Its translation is CATSRRQGISYEQYF.

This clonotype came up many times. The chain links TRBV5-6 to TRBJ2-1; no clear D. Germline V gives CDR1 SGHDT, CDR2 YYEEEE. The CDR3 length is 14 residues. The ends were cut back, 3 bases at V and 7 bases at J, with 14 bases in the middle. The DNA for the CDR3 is TGTGCCAGCAGCTGGTTCGGCCGAGAGAATGAGCAGTTCTTC. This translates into CASSWFGRENEQFF.

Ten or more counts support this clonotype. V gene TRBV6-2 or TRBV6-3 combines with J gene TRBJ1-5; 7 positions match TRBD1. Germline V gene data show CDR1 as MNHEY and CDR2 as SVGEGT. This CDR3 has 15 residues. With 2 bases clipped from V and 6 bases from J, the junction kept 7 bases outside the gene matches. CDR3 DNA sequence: TGTGCCAGCAGTTACGACAGGGTATGGGGTCAGCCCCAGCATTTT. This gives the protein CASSYDRVWGQPQHF.

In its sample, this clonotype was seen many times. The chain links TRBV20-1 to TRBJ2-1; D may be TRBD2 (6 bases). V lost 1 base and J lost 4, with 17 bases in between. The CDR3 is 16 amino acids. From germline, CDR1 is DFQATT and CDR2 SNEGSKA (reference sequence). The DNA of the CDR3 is TGCAGTGCTAGAGTCTCAGCTTGGGCGGGATACAATGAGCAGTTCTTC. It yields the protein CSARVSAWAGYNEQFF.

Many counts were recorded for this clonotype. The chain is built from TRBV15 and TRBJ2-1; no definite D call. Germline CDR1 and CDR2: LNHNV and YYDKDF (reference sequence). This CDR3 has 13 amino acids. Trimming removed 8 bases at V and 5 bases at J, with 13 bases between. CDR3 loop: CATGHLTNNEQFF. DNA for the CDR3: TGTGCCACCGGTCACCTAACTAACAATGAGCAGTTCTTC.

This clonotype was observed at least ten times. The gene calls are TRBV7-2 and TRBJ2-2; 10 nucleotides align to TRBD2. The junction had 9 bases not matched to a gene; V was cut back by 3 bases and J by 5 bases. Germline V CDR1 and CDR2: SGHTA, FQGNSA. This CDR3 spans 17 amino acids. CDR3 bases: TGTGCCAGCAGCTTCTCCAGCGGGAGGGCCCGAACCGGGGAGCTGTTTTTT. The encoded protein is CASSFSSGRARTGELFF.

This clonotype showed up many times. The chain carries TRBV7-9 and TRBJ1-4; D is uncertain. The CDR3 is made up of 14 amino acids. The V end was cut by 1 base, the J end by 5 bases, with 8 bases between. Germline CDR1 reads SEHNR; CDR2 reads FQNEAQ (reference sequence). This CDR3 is CASSLEWGNEKLFF. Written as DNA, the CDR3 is TGTGCCAGCAGCTTAGAGTGGGGAAATGAAAAACTGTTTTTT.

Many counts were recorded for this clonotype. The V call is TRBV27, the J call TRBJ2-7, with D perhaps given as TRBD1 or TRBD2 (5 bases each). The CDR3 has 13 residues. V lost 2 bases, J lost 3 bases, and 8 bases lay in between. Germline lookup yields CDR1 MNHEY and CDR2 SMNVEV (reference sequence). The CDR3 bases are TGTGCCAGCAGTTTAAGGGACGGCTACGAGCAGTACTTC. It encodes CASSLRDGYEQYF.

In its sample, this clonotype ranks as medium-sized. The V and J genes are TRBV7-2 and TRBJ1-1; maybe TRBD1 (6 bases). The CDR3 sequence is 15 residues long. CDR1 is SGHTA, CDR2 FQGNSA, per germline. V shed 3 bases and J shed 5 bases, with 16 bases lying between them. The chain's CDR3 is CASSFGVAGVTEAFF. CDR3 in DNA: TGTGCCAGCAGCTTTGGGGTGGCAGGGGTAACTGAAGCTTTCTTT.

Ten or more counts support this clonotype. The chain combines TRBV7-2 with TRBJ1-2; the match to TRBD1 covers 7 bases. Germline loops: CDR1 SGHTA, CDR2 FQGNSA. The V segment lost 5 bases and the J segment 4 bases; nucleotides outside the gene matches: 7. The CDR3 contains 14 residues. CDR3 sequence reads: CASSVRQGFYGYTF. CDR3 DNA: TGTGCCAGCAGCGTTCGACAGGGTTTCTATGGCTACACCTTC.

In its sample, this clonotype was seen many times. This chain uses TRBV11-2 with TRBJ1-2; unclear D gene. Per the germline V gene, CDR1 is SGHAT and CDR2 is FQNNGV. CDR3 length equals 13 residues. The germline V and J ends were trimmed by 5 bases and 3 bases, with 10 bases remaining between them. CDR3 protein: CASSPDNYYGYTF. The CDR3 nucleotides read TGTGCCAGCAGCCCTGATAACTACTATGGCTACACCTTC.

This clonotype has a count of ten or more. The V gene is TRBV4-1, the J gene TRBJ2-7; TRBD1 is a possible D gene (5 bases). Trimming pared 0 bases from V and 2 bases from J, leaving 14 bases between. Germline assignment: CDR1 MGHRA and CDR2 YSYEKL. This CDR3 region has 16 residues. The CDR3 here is CASSQDGAPQPYEQYF. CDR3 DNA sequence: TGCGCCAGCAGCCAAGATGGGGCCCCACAACCCTACGAGCAGTACTTC.

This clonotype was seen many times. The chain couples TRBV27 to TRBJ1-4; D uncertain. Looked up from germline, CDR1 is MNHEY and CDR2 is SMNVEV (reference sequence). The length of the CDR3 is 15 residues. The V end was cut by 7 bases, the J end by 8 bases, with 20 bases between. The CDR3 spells CASMRASLWEEKLFF. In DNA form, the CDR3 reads TGTGCCAGCATGCGGGCCTCACTTTGGGAGGAAAAACTGTTTTTT. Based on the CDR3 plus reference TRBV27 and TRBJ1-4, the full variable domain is EAQVTQNPRYLITVTGKKLTVTCSQNMNHEYMSWYRQDPGLGLRQIYYSMNVEVTDKGDVPEGYKVSRKEKRNFPLILESPSPNQTSLYFCASMRASLWEEKLFFGSGTQLSVL.